This is a list of T cell receptor beta chains from one sample in a study of beta chain features in type 1 diabetes. Measured with immunoSEQ multiplex PCR; TCRdb has only the in-frame clones, and not every one. The sample has around 430,000 clones; roughly 30% are singletons. Sequencing used naive CD4+ T cells from blood. The receptor set was obtained from a young man in good health. CDR3s include the opening cysteine and the closing phenylalanine or tryptophan. Fields, in order: J gene, V gene, CDR3 protein.

>TRBJ2-5|TRBV10-3
CAISERPERETQYF
>TRBJ2-4|TRBV4-2
CASSPRQGNVGIQYF
>TRBJ2-5|TRBV5-1
CASERWPQETQYF
>TRBJ2-7|TRBV7-8
CASSLARDREDYEQYF
>TRBJ1-2|TRBV5-6
CASSFGTEPWGYTF
>TRBJ2-7|TRBV5-1
CASSLVDEQYF
>TRBJ2-2|TRBV30
CAWSVWRNTGELFF
>TRBJ2-1|TRBV27
CASSPSGIYNEQFF
>TRBJ2-5|TRBV10-3
CAISEQGAVETQYF
>TRBJ1-1|TRBV29-1
CSANEGGLNTEAFF
>-|TRBV15
CATSSRRSEQYF
>TRBJ1-1|TRBV4-3
CASSQARGTEAFF
>TRBJ2-1|TRBV4-2
CASSQEIITSAEQFF
>TRBJ2-6|TRBV29-1
CSVEGNGSPGANVLTF
>TRBJ2-1|TRBV4-1
CASSLRTDSWQFF
>TRBJ1-4|TRBV18
CASSPSGSREKLFF
>TRBJ1-1|TRBV29-1
CSVDPRQGFFAFF
>TRBJ1-1|TRBV27
CASSDPLTGEAFF
>TRBJ2-7|TRBV29-1
CSVRWAAGGYEQYF
>TRBJ2-7|TRBV5-1
CASSLGTSGMRGYYEQYF
>TRBJ2-2|TRBV30
CAWSVLLTGELFF
>TRBJ2-7|TRBV9
CASSAQGHEQYF
>TRBJ2-3|TRBV7-2
CASSSPGQGEKADTQYF
>TRBJ2-2|TRBV9
CASSVARGWDTGELFF
>TRBJ2-1|TRBV19
CASSIGRNNEQFF
>TRBJ2-7|TRBV5-1
CASSPRDASYEQYF
>TRBJ1-2|TRBV6-6
CASSFGGNYGYTF
>TRBJ2-1|TRBV20-1
CSAERVFRQFF
>TRBJ1-2|TRBV30
CAWSVELRYGYTF
>TRBJ2-1|TRBV25-1
CASSVQAVNEQFF
>TRBJ2-3|TRBV25-1
CASSVTSTDTQYF
>TRBJ2-6|TRBV5-1
CASSGRPGTGTGANVLTF
>TRBJ2-3|TRBV11-2
CASSFVLAGDTDTQYF
>TRBJ2-7|TRBV7-2
CASSRPGQGFGILYEQYF
>TRBJ2-7|TRBV30
CAWREGTRSSYEQYF
>TRBJ2-5|TRBV27
CASTRQGREYETQYF
>TRBJ2-1|TRBV4-2
CASSQDWAAYNEQFF
>TRBJ2-7|TRBV11-2
CASSLLAGADEQYF
>TRBJ2-1|TRBV11-3
CASSRRGRGEQFF
>TRBJ2-7|TRBV10-3
CAIRDRAQAYEQYF
>TRBJ2-7|TRBV7-2
CASSNSGGAGSPDEQYF
>TRBJ2-3|TRBV18
CASSPGTDTQYF
>TRBJ2-1|TRBV4-3
CASSPDGRLAGVDEQFF
>TRBJ2-7|TRBV4-1
CASSQLEMLAGGAYEQYF
>TRBJ2-2|TRBV29-1
CSVEHRRELFF
>TRBJ2-3|TRBV7-9
CASSLAFREARTDTQYF
>TRBJ2-7|TRBV19
CASTGLSYEQYF
>TRBJ2-6|TRBV4-1
CASSQGIAGVLGANVLTF
>TRBJ2-2|TRBV9
CASSPTGTSGRGGTGELFF
>TRBJ2-7|TRBV7-2
CASSFYRGNYEQYF
>TRBJ1-2|TRBV30
CAWSADRGHGYTF
>TRBJ1-2|TRBV25-1
CASSESGTGPTF
>TRBJ2-7|TRBV15
CATSRAVSSSYEQYF
>TRBJ1-1|TRBV30
CAWSVRGGTEAFF